What follows are 9 T cell receptor beta chains derived from one specimen sequenced in a study of CD8+CD57+ T cells in acquired aplastic anemia (dated by TCRdb to the late 2010s). This sample was sequenced with an Illumina HiSeq 2000. Profiling of TCR beta VDJ combinations and CDR3 sequences used genomic DNA as the template. The public reads were quality trimmed at Q25 with fastp and then assembled into clones with MiXCR by TCRdb, keeping productive beta chains. Rows with a matching CDR3 protein are joined into one entry that keeps the most common DNA and genes. Across this sample there are 150,000 to 200,000 distinct CDR3 sequences, with around 65% seen only once. In total, the top ten clones hold approximately 44% of the sample. The sample consisted of sorted CD4+, CD8+, or CD8+CD57+ T cells (not recorded which) from PBMCs. These receptors were obtained from a human donor with severe aplastic anemia or a healthy control (not recorded which).

The V gene is TRBV12-3 or TRBV12-4, the J gene TRBJ1-5; D is unresolved. The CDR3 runs 15 residues. V lost 4 bases to trimming and J lost 1 base, with 11 bases between them. CDR3 in DNA: TGTGCCAGCAGTTCCGCCTGGCAGAGCAATCAGCCCCAGCATTTT. Its protein is CASSSAWQSNQPQHF.

This clonotype has just one count. The chain couples TRBV10-2 to TRBJ1-5; no clear D. V shed 7 bases and J shed 4 bases, with 11 bases lying between them. The CDR3 has 13 amino acids. The germline V gene encodes CDR1 WSHSY and CDR2 SAAADI. This CDR3 reads CASTPGGNQPQHF. The CDR3 nucleotides read TGCGCCAGCACCCCTGGAGGGAATCAGCCCCAGCATTTT.

The chain is built from TRBV24-1 and TRBJ2-4; 8 bases align to TRBD1. V shed 4 bases, J shed 1 base, and the junction held 5 bases outside the gene matches. The CDR3 contains 16 residues. Germline V CDR1 and CDR2: KGHDR, SFDVKD. CDR3 region: CATSENQGAAKNIQYF. As DNA, the CDR3 is TGTGCCACCAGTGAAAACCAGGGGGCGGCCAAAAACATTCAGTACTTC.

This clonotype was seen more than once but under ten times. The V call is TRBV10-2, the J call TRBJ1-5; the D is unclear. This CDR3 region has 14 residues. CDR1 and CDR2 (germline): WSHSY, SAAADI. V was cut by 6 bases and J by 8 bases, with 17 bases left in between. Written as DNA, the CDR3 is TGCGCCAGCAGAACGACTAACCTTGGGGAGCCCCAGCATTTT. Encoded protein: CASRTTNLGEPQHF.

The genes are TRBV25-1 and TRBJ1-3, with no clear D. The CDR3 consists of 15 residues. Germline CDR1 is MGHDK and CDR2 is SYGVNS. The ends were cut back, 6 bases at V and 0 bases at J, with 12 bases in the middle. The CDR3 spells CASSLASNSGNTIYF. The CDR3 nucleotides read TGTGCCAGCAGCTTGGCCTCAAACTCTGGAAACACCATATATTTT.

This chain uses TRBV5-4 with TRBJ2-7; no definite D call. The CDR3 length is 11 residues. Germline V CDR1 and CDR2: SGHNT, YYREEE (reference sequence). Trimming shortened V by 3 bases and J by 12 bases, and 13 bases separated the two germline ends. The CDR3 here is CASSWGRRRYF. The CDR3 nucleotides are TGTGCCAGCAGCTGGGGTCGCCGGAGGTACTTC.

Comments on this clonotype: Lacking the conserved final phenylalanine or tryptophan, this CDR3 likely reflects a read error. The chain employs TRBV30 and TRBJ2-7; possibly TRBD1 for D (5 bases). Germline loops: CDR1 GTSNPN, CDR2 SVGIG (reference sequence). V was trimmed by 0 bases and J by 5 bases, leaving 14 bases between them. The CDR3 extends over 14 amino acids. The CDR3 DNA is TGTGCCTGGAGTGTAGTCAGGGCTCCCCACGAGCAGTACCTC. Translating it yields CAWSVVRAPHEQYL.

J is TRBJ2-2 and V is TRBV5-8; D is uncertain. The CDR3 totals 14 residues. CDR1 is SGHTS, CDR2 YDEGEE, per germline. Trimming left V 4 bases short and J 4 bases short, with 11 bases between. CDR3 in DNA: TGTGCCAGCAGCCAAGGGCCCCTCACCGGGGAGCTGTTTTTT. This sequence encodes CASSQGPLTGELFF.

CDR3 sequence reads: CASTTRREHQPQHF. CDR3 DNA sequence: TGTGCCAGCACGACCCGGCGGGAACATCAGCCCCAGCATTTT. The V gene is TRBV2, the J gene TRBJ1-5; D ambiguous. Germline CDR1 and CDR2: SNHLY and FYNNEI. This CDR3 comprises 14 residues. V was pared by 7 bases and J by 5 bases, with 15 bases between.